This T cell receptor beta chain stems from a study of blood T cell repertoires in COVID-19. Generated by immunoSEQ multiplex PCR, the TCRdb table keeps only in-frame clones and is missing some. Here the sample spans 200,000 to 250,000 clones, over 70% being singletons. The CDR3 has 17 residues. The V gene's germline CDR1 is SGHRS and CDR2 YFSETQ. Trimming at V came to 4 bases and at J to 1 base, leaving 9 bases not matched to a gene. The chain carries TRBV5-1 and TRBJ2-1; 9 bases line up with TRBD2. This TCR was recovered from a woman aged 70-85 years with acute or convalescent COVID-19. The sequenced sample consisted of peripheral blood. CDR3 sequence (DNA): TGCGCCAGCAGCCCGGTAGCGGGAGTAAGGTCCTACAATGAGCAGTTCTTC. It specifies CASSPVAGVRSYNEQFF.